This is a list of T cell receptor beta chains from one sample in a study of cytomegalovirus exposure and HLA in healthy donors. Produced via immunoSEQ multiplex PCR; TCRdb's table is partial and in-frame only. The sample includes about 200,000 clones, less than 90% of them seen just once. Sequencing used PBMCs. The receptor set was obtained from a woman in her twenties or thirties in good health and CMV-seronegative. The CDR3 runs from the conserved cysteine through the conserved F or W. A D gene is named only where the DNA matches it firmly. Size values are once, few and many counts, or a class for expanded clones, and some rows have none.

-	TRBV5-6	TRBJ2-7	TRBD2	16	CASTLMAGDPLYEQYF	TGTGCCAGCACCCTAATGGCGGGAGACCCCCTCTACGAGCAGTACTTC
-	TRBV11-3	TRBJ1-5	-	17	CASSSNARLSSNQPQHF	TGTGCCAGCAGCTCTAACGCCCGTCTCTCGAGCAATCAGCCCCAGCATTTT
-	TRBV28	TRBJ2-7	-	14	CASSAPQGPYEQYF	TGTGCCAGCAGCGCCCCGCAGGGGCCATACGAGCAGTACTTC
-	TRBV5-1	TRBJ2-2	-	15	CASRRGQRETGELFF	TGCGCCAGCAGGCGGGGACAGCGGGAGACCGGGGAGCTGTTTTTT
-	TRBV7-9	TRBJ2-2	-	18	CASDPSGNRGENTGELFF	TGTGCCAGCGACCCAAGCGGTAACCGGGGAGAGAACACCGGGGAGCTGTTTTTT
once	TRBV2	TRBJ2-5	-	12	CASSETDFQKYF	TGTGCCAGCAGTGAGACAGACTTTCAGAAGTACTTC
-	TRBV7-9	TRBJ1-3	-	15	CASSSPESSGNTIYF	TGTGCCAGCAGCTCACCTGAGAGCTCTGGAAACACCATATATTTT
-	TRBV15	TRBJ2-7	-	13	CATSRDPGHEQYF	TGTGCCACCAGCAGAGATCCAGGCCACGAGCAGTACTTC
once	TRBV13	TRBJ2-1	TRBD1	16	CASSFRTGNYRNEQFF	TGTGCCAGCAGCTTCAGGACAGGAAACTATCGGAATGAGCAGTTCTTC
-	TRBV5-1	TRBJ2-1	-	11	CASSLADEQFF	TGCGCCAGCAGCTTGGCCGATGAGCAGTTCTTC
-	TRBV30	TRBJ2-3	-	12	CACLPPIDTQYF	TGTGCCTGCCTCCCTCCTATAGATACGCAGTATTTT
-	TRBV6-1	TRBJ2-5	-	12	CASSGVQETQYF	TGTGCCAGCAGTGGCGTCCAAGAGACCCAGTACTTC
few	TRBV6-6	TRBJ2-3	TRBD2	15	CASTPWTSGTDTQYF	TGTGCCAGCACCCCCTGGACTAGCGGTACAGATACGCAGTATTTT
-	TRBV18	TRBJ2-7	-	16	CASSLLVGTLDGEQYF	TGTGCCAGCTCGCTGCTCGTCGGGACTCTCGACGGCGAGCAGTACTTC
once	TRBV7-3	TRBJ2-1	TRBD2	16	CASSPRTSGGYNEQFF	TGTGCCAGCAGCCCGCGGACTAGCGGGGGTTACAATGAGCAGTTCTTC
-	TRBV19	TRBJ2-2	-	15	CASSIGQWNTGELFF	TGTGCCAGTAGTATAGGGCAGTGGAACACCGGGGAGCTGTTTTTT
-	TRBV6-6	TRBJ2-4	TRBD2	15	CASRKGEGAKNIQYF	TGTGCCAGCAGGAAAGGGGAGGGGGCCAAAAACATTCAGTACTTC
-	TRBV19	TRBJ1-1	-	14	CASQGGQRNTEAFF	TGTGCCAGCCAAGGCGGACAGAGGAACACTGAAGCTTTCTTT
-	TRBV6-1	TRBJ2-7	TRBD2	14	CASAREGGLNEQYF	TGTGCCAGCGCCCGGGAGGGGGGCCTGAACGAGCAGTACTTC
once	TRBV7-7	TRBJ2-5	TRBD2	13	CASSPGGGETQYF	TGTGCTAGCAGCCCGGGAGGGGGGGAGACCCAGTACTTC
-	TRBV29-1	TRBJ2-3	-	16	CSVEIWKTDDTDTQYF	TGCAGCGTTGAAATCTGGAAGACAGATGACACAGATACGCAGTATTTT
-	TRBV6-5	TRBJ1-4	-	15	CASNPGKVTNEKLFF	TGTGCCAGCAATCCAGGGAAGGTTACTAATGAAAAACTGTTTTTT
-	TRBV4-2	TRBJ2-3	-	16	CASSKGVQRLADTQYF	TGTGCCAGCAGCAAAGGGGTACAGCGGTTAGCAGATACGCAGTATTTT
-	TRBV5-1	TRBJ2-5	-	15	CASSRGDLEGETQYF	TGCGCCAGCAGCCGCGGGGACTTGGAGGGAGAGACCCAGTACTTC
-	TRBV9	TRBJ2-1	-	13	CAAAREPYNEQFF	TGTGCCGCCGCCCGGGAGCCCTACAATGAGCAGTTCTTC
-	TRBV14	TRBJ2-2	TRBD1	16	CASSHPGQPNTGELFF	TGTGCCAGCAGCCATCCGGGACAGCCGAACACCGGGGAGCTGTTTTTT
-	TRBV4-1	TRBJ2-7	TRBD1	16	CASSYRDRAIPLEQYF	TGCGCCAGCAGCTACCGGGACAGGGCTATTCCTCTCGAGCAGTACTTC
-	TRBV2	TRBJ2-7	TRBD1	14	CASSGTEALREQYF	TGTGCCAGCAGCGGGACAGAGGCCCTCCGCGAGCAGTACTTC
-	TRBV28	TRBJ2-1	TRBD1	15	CASTSPGQGALEQFF	TGTGCCAGCACTTCACCGGGACAGGGGGCCCTGGAGCAGTTCTTC
-	TRBV2	TRBJ2-7	-	11	CASRAGYEQYF	TGTGCCAGCAGAGCAGGCTACGAGCAGTACTTC